This T cell receptor beta chain is drawn from a study of blood T cell repertoires in COVID-19. There are 14 residues in the CDR3. Germline V gives CDR1 KGHSH, CDR2 LQKENI. Trimming cost V 2 bases and J 8 bases; bases outside gene matches: 5. This clone turned up a few times. The data were produced by immunoSEQ multiplex PCR, yet TCRdb's version contains in-frame clones alone and is incomplete. The sample lists 280,000 or so clones, about 85% seen once, with roughly 15% in the top ten. The source of this sequence is a human donor in a cohort sampled during active COVID-19. The sample taken for sequencing was peripheral blood. The chain carries TRBV18 and TRBJ1-2; 10 bases align to TRBD1. Here the CDR3 DNA reads TGTGCCAGCTCACCAAAGGGGACAGGGGTCGGCTACACCTTC. Translation: CASSPKGTGVGYTF.